The 17 T cell receptor beta chains listed next were all sequenced from one sample in a study of beta chain features in type 1 diabetes listed by TCRdb under 2018. Study-wide findings and limitations: A moderate but significant shortening of TCRB CDR3 length was observed in type 1 diabetes patients in all four CD4+ subsets.

Antigen specificity for these receptors is unknown. Library preparation employed the immunoSEQ multiplex PCR assay. All of the isolated RNA was reverse transcribed with the High Capacity cDNA Reverse Transcription Kit, so expressed TCRB transcripts were sequenced. TCRdb mirrors the immuneACCESS table, restricted to in-frame sequences. Some clones are absent from its copies; in checked studies, under half trace to an unresolved V gene, and the reason for the others is unknown. Recorded for this sample are about 710,000 clones; more than 13% of them occurred a single time. 0.035% to 0.04% of the sample goes to the ten largest clones. The sequenced material came from naive CD4+ T cells from blood. The cell subset or site label of this sample denotes: true naive CD4+ T cells. The source is a man aged 18 to 30 with type 1 diabetes.

The chain combines TRBV11-2 with TRBJ2-2; possibly TRBD2 for D (5 bases). The V and J ends lost 3 bases and 5 bases respectively, with 19 bases between them. CDR3 size: 17 residues. Germline V gene sequence: CDR1 SGHAT, CDR2 FQNNGV. The CDR3 region is CASSFPRLARPTGELFF. In DNA, the CDR3 is TGTGCCAGCAGCTTTCCCCGGCTAGCTCGACCGACCGGGGAGCTGTTTTTT.

The gene calls are TRBV5-6 and TRBJ2-3; unclear D gene. CDR1 SGHDT and CDR2 YYEEEE come from the germline V gene. This CDR3 comprises 11 residues. Trimming cost V 7 bases and J 4 bases, with 7 bases left between them. Written as DNA, the CDR3 is TGTGCCAGCGTACTCTCAGATACGCAGTATTTT. This sequence encodes CASVLSDTQYF. Full variable domain (missing parts from reference TRBV5-6 and TRBJ2-3): DAGVTQSPTHLIKTRGQQVTLRCSPKSGHDTVSWYQQALGQGPQFIFQYYEEEERQRGNFPDRFSGHQFPNYSSELNVNALLLGDSALYLCASVLSDTQYFGPGTRLTVL.

The V call is TRBV9, the J call TRBJ2-2, with D hard to call. Germline V gene data show CDR1 as SGDLS and CDR2 as YYNGEE. The CDR3 is 13 amino acids. The germline V and J ends were trimmed by 0 bases and 5 bases, with 5 bases remaining between them. The CDR3 DNA reads as TGTGCCAGCAGCGTAGTGGTAACCGGGGAGCTGTTTTTT. This encodes CASSVVVTGELFF.

CDR3 nucleotides: TGTGCCAGCAAAGAAGCCGCCAAAAACATTCAGTACTTC. Amino acids: CASKEAAKNIQYF. The chain joins TRBV25-1 to TRBJ2-4; no firm D call. Germline V gene lookup returns CDR1 MGHDK and CDR2 SYGVNS. CDR3 length: 13 residues. V lost 7 bases and J lost 1, with 8 bases in between.

This sequence joins TRBV25-1 and TRBJ2-7, with D tentatively TRBD2 (5 bases). Trimming removed 6 bases at V and 3 bases at J, with 9 bases between. CDR1 is MGHDK, CDR2 SYGVNS, per germline. The CDR3 extends over 12 amino acids. CDR3 sequence (DNA): TGTGCCAGCAGCGGAGGCAGCTACGAGCAGTACTTC. It is translated as CASSGGSYEQYF.

This clone was detected a few times. V is TRBV7-2 and J is TRBJ1-6; D is unresolved. Trimming took 1 base from V and 2 from J, leaving 15 bases between them. CDR1 is SGHTA, CDR2 FQGNSA, per germline. The CDR3 spans 18 residues. The chain's CDR3 is CASSLDPRSGAYNSPLHF. The DNA of the CDR3 is TGTGCCAGCAGCTTAGACCCTCGCAGCGGCGCCTATAATTCACCCCTCCACTTT.

V and J are TRBV19 and TRBJ1-6; possible D gene TRBD1, 5 bases. The length of the CDR3 is 15 residues. V was cut by 6 bases and J by 3 bases, with 12 bases left in between. Germline-derived CDR1 and CDR2 are LNHDA and SQIVND (reference sequence). For the CDR3, the DNA is TGTGCCAGTAGCGCTCAGGGAAACTATAATTCACCCCTCCACTTT. This codes for CASSAQGNYNSPLHF. Looking up the rest from reference TRBV19 and TRBJ1-6 gives the full variable domain: DGGITQSPKYLFRKEGQNVTLSCEQNLNHDAMYWYRQDPGQGLRLIYYSQIVNDFQKGDIAEGYSVSREKKESFPLTVTSAQKNPTAFYLCASSAQGNYNSPLHFGNGTRLTVT.

The rearrangement links TRBV4-2 to TRBJ1-5; TRBD1 aligns across 8 bases. J was trimmed by 12 bases and V by 0 bases; bases with no gene match: 7. The germline V gene encodes CDR1 LGHNA and CDR2 YNFKEQ. This CDR3 has 14 amino acids. CDR3 in amino acids: CASSQEGQDQIQHF. CDR3 DNA: TGTGCCAGCAGCCAAGAGGGACAGGATCAGATCCAGCATTTT.

This clone was picked up a small number of times. J is TRBJ2-5 and V is TRBV5-1; weak D call: TRBD2 (5 bases). Trimming pared 0 bases from V and 3 bases from J, leaving 12 bases between. Looked up from germline, CDR1 is SGHRS and CDR2 is YFSETQ. This CDR3 has 15 residues. CDR3 region: CASSLAGIPEETQYF. In DNA, the CDR3 is TGCGCCAGCAGCTTGGCCGGGATCCCGGAAGAGACCCAGTACTTC.

This clone was detected only a few times. The chain links TRBV5-1 to TRBJ2-1; 9 bases map to TRBD2. Germline CDR1 reads SGHRS; CDR2 reads YFSETQ. This CDR3 region has 16 residues. Unmatched junction bases numbered 12, after V lost 4 bases and J lost 7 bases. This chain's CDR3 is CASSPVAGAGKNEQFF. For the CDR3, the DNA is TGCGCCAGCAGCCCTGTAGCGGGAGCGGGTAAGAATGAGCAGTTCTTC.

The rearrangement uses TRBV2 and TRBJ2-2, with 10 bases that match TRBD1. The CDR3 has 16 amino acids. Germline V CDR1 and CDR2: SNHLY, FYNNEI. The V segment lost 4 bases and the J segment 0 bases; nucleotides outside the gene matches: 2. CDR3 amino acids: CASSVGQGTNTGELFF. CDR3 DNA: TGTGCCAGCAGTGTGGGACAGGGGACGAACACCGGGGAGCTGTTTTTT.

The chain uses TRBV28 and TRBJ2-7; the D gene could be TRBD1 or TRBD2 (5 bases each). Germline V gene lookup returns CDR1 MDHEN and CDR2 SYDVKM. The germline V and J ends were trimmed by 3 bases and 2 bases, with 14 bases remaining between them. This CDR3 comprises 15 residues. CDR3: CASSFGGILAYEQYF. The DNA for the CDR3 is TGTGCCAGCAGTTTTGGGGGAATACTAGCCTACGAGCAGTACTTC. The full variable domain, with the rest looked up from reference TRBV28 and TRBJ2-7, is DVKVTQSSRYLVKRTGEKVFLECVQDMDHENMFWYRQDPGLGLRLIYFSYDVKMKEKGDIPEGYSVSREKKERFSLILESASTNQTSMYLCASSFGGILAYEQYFGPGTRLTVT.

Note on this clone: The sample contains more than one DNA sequence encoding this CDR3. This chain uses TRBV9 with TRBJ2-2; D remains ambiguous. This CDR3 is 13 amino acids long. Germline CDR1 and CDR2: SGDLS and YYNGEE. V was shortened by 3 bases and J by 5 bases, with 8 bases between the two germline ends. The CDR3 region is CASSAYGTGELFF. CDR3 nucleotide sequence: TGTGCCAGCAGCGCGTACGGAACCGGGGAGCTGTTTTTT.

This clone has a handful of counts. Here the CDR3 reads CASSPASGRRYEQYF. Here the CDR3 DNA reads TGTGCCAGCTCACCTGCCTCGGGACGGAGGTACGAGCAGTACTTC. The rearrangement joins TRBV18 to TRBJ2-7; D is possibly TRBD1 or TRBD2 (5 bases each). CDR3 length equals 15 residues. Looked up from germline, CDR1 is KGHSH and CDR2 is LQKENI. Between the trimmed V and J ends, which lost 3 bases and 4 bases, there was a span of 16 bases.

The chain couples TRBV4-1 to TRBJ1-2; D unclear. Trimming took 1 base from V and 4 from J, leaving 10 bases between them. Germline lookup yields CDR1 MGHRA and CDR2 YSYEKL. CDR3 length: 14 residues. In DNA, the CDR3 is TGCGCCAGCAGCCAAGTAGGCGTCGTCTATGGCTACACCTTC. Its protein is CASSQVGVVYGYTF.

V usage is TRBV5-1 and J usage is TRBJ1-5, with 10 bases that match TRBD1. CDR3 length: 15 amino acids. With V trimmed by 4 bases and J by 6 bases, 7 bases remained unmatched. Germline V gene sequence: CDR1 SGHRS, CDR2 YFSETQ. The CDR3 loop is CASSTGTGEAQPQHF. The DNA for the CDR3 is TGCGCCAGCAGCACCGGGACAGGGGAGGCTCAGCCCCAGCATTTT.

The genes are TRBV5-4 and TRBJ2-5, with D hard to call. V was shortened by 0 bases and J by 1 base, with 7 bases between the two germline ends. This CDR3 region has 14 residues. CDR1 and CDR2 from the germline V gene are SGHNT and YYREEE (reference sequence). CDR3 amino acids: CASSLGRTQETQYF. For the CDR3, the DNA is TGTGCCAGCAGCTTGGGTCGGACCCAAGAGACCCAGTACTTC.